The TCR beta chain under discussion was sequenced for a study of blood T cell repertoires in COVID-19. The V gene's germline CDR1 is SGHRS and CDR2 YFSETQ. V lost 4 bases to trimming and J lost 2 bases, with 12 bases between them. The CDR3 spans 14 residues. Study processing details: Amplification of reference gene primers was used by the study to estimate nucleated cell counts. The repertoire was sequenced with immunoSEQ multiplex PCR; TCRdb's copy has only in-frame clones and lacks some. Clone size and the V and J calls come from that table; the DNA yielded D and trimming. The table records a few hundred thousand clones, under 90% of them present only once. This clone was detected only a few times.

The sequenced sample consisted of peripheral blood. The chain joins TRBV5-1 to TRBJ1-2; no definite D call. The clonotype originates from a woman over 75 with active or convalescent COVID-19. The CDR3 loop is CASSPDGGNYGYTF. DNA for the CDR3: TGCGCCAGCAGCCCGGACGGAGGGAACTATGGCTACACCTTC.